The clone carrying this TCR beta chain was counted only a few times. The CDR3 sequence is 13 residues long. Germline CDR1 reads KGHDR; CDR2 reads SFDVKD. Trimming took off 7 bases at V and 7 bases at J, with 15 bases between the two ends. These data belong to a study of T cells in Graves' hyperthyroidism and ophthalmopathy. Patients showing uncontrolled infection, other autoimmune disease, pregnancy or lactation were ineligible. Cells are PBMCs isolated from 9 to 10 ml of fresh blood. Amplified regions were TCR beta CDR3 sequences from RNA transcripts. HTBI primers drove first-round RT-PCR of the TCR CDR3. In TCRdb, the multiplex PCR reads were re-called with MiXCR into one record per CDR3 protein. Of roughly 700,000 distinct CDR3 sequences listed, around 15% are singletons.

The sequence was obtained from a young woman with Graves' hyperthyroidism. The chain joins TRBV24-1 to TRBJ1-1; possibly TRBD1 for D (6 bases). Material: blood. The CDR3 bases are TGTGCCACCAGGGACAGAGAGAACTATGAAGCTTTCTTT. Translation gives CATRDRENYEAFF.